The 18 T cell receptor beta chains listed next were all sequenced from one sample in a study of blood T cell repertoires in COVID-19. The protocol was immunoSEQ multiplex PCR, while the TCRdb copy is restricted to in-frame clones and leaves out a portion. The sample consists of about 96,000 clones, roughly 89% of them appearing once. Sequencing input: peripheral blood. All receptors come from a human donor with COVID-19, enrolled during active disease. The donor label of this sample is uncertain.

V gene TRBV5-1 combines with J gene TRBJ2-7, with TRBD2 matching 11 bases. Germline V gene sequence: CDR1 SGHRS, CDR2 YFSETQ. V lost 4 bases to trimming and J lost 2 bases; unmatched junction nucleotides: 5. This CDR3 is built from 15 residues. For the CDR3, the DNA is TGCGCCAGCAGCCAGACTAGCGGGATCACCTACGAGCAGTACTTC. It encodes CASSQTSGITYEQYF.

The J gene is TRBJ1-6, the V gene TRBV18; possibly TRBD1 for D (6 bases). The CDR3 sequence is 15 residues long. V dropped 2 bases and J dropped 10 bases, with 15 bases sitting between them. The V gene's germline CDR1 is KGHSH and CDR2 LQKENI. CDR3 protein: CASSPTGFEESPLHF. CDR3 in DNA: TGTGCCAGCTCACCAACAGGGTTTGAGGAGTCACCCCTCCACTTT.

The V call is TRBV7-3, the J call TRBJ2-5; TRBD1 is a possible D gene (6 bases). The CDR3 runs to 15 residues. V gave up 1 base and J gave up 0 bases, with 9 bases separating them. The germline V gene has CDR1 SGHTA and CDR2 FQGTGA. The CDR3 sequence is CASSLNAGDQETQYF. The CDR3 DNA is TGTGCCAGCAGCTTAAATGCAGGGGACCAAGAGACCCAGTACTTC.

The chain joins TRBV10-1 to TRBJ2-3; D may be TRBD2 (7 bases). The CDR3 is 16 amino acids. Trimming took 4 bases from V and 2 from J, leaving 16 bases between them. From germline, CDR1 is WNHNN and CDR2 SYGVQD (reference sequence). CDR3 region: CASSAGGPKATDTQYF. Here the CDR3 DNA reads TGCGCCAGCAGTGCCGGGGGGCCAAAGGCCACAGATACGCAGTATTTT.

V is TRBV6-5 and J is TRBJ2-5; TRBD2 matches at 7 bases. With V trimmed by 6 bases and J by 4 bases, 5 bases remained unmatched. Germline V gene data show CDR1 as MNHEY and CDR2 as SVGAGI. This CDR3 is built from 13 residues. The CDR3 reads CASREGGRETQYF. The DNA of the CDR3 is TGTGCCAGCAGGGAGGGAGGGCGAGAGACCCAGTACTTC.

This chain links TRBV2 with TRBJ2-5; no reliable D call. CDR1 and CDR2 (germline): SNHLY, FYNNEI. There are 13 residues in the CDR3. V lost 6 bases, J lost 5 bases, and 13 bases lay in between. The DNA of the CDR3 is TGTGCCAGCAGCGGGTTGACTTCGGAGACCCAGTACTTC. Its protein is CASSGLTSETQYF.

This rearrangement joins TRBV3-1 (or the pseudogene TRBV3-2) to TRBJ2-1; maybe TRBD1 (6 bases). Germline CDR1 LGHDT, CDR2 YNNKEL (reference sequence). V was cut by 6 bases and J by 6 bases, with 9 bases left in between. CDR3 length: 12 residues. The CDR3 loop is CASRLGANEQFF. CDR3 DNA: TGTGCCAGCAGACTGGGGGCCAATGAGCAGTTCTTC.

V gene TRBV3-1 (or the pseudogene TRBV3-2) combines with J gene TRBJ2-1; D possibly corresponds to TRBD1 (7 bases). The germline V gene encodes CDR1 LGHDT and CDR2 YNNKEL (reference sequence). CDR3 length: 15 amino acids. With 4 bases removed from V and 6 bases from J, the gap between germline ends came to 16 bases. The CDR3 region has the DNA TGTGCCAGCAGCCGGCTAGGACAGGAGGGCAATGAGCAGTTCTTC. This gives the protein CASSRLGQEGNEQFF.

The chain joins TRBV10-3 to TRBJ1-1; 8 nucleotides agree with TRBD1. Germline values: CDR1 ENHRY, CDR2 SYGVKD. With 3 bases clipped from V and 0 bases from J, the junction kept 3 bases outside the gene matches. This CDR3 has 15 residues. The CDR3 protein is CAISEGQGMNTEAFF. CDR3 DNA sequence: TGTGCCATCAGTGAAGGACAGGGCATGAACACTGAAGCTTTCTTT.

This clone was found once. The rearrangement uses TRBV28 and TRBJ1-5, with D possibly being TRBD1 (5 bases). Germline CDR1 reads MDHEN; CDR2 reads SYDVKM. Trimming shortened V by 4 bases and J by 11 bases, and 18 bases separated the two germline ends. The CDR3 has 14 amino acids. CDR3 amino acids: CASSSPYRVQAQHF. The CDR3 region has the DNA TGTGCCAGCAGTTCCCCCTACAGAGTACAGGCCCAGCATTTT. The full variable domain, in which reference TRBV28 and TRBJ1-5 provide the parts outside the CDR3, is DVKVTQSSRYLVKRTGEKVFLECVQDMDHENMFWYRQDPGLGLRLIYFSYDVKMKEKGDIPEGYSVSREKKERFSLILESASTNQTSMYLCASSSPYRVQAQHFGDGTRLSIL.

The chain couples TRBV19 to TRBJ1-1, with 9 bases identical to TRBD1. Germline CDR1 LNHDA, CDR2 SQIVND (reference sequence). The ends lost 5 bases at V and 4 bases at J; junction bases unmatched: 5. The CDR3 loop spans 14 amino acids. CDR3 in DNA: TGTGCCAGTAGTCGACAGGGGGGTCGCACTGAAGCTTTCTTT. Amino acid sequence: CASSRQGGRTEAFF.

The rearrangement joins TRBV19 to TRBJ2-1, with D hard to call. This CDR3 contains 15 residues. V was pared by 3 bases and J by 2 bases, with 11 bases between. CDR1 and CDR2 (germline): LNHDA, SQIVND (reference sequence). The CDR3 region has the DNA TGTGCCAGTAGTATGATTGGTGGGCCCTACAATGAGCAGTTCTTC. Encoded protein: CASSMIGGPYNEQFF.

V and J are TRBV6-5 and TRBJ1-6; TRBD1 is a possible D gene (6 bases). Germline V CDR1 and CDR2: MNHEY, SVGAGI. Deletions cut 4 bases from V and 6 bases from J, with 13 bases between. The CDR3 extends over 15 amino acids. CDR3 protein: CASSLDTGPNSPLHF. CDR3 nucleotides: TGTGCCAGCAGTTTAGATACAGGGCCTAATTCACCCCTCCACTTT.

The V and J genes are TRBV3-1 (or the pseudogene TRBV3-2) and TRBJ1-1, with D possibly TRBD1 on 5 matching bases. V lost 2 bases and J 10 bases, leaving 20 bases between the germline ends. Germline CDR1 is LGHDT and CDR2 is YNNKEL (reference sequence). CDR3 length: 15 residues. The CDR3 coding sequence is TGTGCCAGCAGCCAAAGGGGTACGGACACAACGTTAGCTTTCTTT. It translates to CASSQRGTDTTLAFF.

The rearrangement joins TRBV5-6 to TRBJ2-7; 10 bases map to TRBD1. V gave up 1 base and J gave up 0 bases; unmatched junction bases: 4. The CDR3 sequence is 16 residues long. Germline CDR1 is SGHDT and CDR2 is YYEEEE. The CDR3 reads CASSLFGTGVSYEQYF. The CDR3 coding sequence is TGTGCCAGCAGCTTGTTCGGGACAGGGGTCTCCTACGAGCAGTACTTC.

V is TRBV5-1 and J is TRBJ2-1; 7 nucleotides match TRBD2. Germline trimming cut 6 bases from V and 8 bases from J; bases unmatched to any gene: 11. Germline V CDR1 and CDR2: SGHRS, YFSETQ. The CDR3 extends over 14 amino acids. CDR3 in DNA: TGCGCCAGCAAGGATATTGGGGGGGTCGATGAGCAGTTCTTC. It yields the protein CASKDIGGVDEQFF.

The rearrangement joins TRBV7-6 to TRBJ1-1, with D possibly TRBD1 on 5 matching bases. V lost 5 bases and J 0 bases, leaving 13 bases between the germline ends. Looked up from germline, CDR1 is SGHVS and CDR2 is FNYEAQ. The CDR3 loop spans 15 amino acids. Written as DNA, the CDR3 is TGTGCCAGCAGCCCCGTACAGGTTATGAACACTGAAGCTTTCTTT. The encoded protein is CASSPVQVMNTEAFF.

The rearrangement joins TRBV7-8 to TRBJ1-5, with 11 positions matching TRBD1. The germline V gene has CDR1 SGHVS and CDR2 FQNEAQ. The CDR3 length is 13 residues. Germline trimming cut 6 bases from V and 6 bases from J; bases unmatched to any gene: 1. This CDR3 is CASRGTGGQPQHF. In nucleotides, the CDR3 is TGTGCCAGCAGAGGGACAGGGGGTCAGCCCCAGCATTTT.